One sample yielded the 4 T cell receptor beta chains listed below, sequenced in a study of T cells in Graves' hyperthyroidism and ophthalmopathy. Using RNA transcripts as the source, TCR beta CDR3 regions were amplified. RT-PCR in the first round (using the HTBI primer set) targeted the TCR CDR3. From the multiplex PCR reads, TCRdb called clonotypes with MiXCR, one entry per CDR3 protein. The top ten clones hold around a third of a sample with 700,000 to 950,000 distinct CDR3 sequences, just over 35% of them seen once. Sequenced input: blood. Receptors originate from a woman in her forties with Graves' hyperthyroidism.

In nucleotides, the CDR3 is TGTGCCAGTAGTACCGGGACACATGGAAACACCATATATTTT. This gives the protein CASSTGTHGNTIYF. The V and J genes are TRBV19 and TRBJ1-3; weak D call: TRBD1 (6 bases). CDR3 length: 14 amino acids. Trimming cost V 4 bases and J 3 bases, with 10 bases left between them. Germline CDR1 is LNHDA and CDR2 is SQIVND (reference sequence).

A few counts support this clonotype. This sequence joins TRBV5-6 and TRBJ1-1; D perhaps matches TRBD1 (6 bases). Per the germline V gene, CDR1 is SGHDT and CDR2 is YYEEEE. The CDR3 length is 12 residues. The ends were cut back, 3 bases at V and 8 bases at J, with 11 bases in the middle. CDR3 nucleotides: TGTGCCAGCAGCTGGGGGGCATCAGAAGCTTTCTTT. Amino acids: CASSWGASEAFF.

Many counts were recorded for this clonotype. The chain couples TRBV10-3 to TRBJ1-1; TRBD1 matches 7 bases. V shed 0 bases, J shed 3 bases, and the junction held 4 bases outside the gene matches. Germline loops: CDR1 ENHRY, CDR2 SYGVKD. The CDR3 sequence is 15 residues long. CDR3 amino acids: CAISESPGGDTEAFF. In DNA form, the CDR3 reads TGTGCCATCAGTGAGTCCCCAGGGGGGGACACTGAAGCTTTCTTT.

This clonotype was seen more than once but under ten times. The CDR3 spells CASSPIATHTGELFF. DNA for the CDR3: TGTGCCAGCAGCCCCATAGCGACCCACACCGGGGAGCTGTTTTTT. The gene calls are TRBV7-3 and TRBJ2-2, with D tentatively TRBD2 (5 bases). Trimming took 5 bases from V and 3 from J, leaving 13 bases between them. Germline-derived CDR1 and CDR2 are SGHTA and FQGTGA. CDR3 length: 15 residues.